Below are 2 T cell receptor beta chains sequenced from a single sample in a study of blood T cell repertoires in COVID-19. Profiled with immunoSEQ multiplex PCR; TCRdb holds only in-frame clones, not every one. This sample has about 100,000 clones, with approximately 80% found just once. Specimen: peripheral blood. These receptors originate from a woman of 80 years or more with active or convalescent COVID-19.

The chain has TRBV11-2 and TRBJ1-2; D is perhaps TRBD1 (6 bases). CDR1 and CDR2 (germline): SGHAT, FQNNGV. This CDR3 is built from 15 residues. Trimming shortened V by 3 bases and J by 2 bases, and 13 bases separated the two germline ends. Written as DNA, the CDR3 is TGTGCCAGCAGCTTGACACCTGGGGGCAACTATGGCTACACCTTC. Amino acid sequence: CASSLTPGGNYGYTF.

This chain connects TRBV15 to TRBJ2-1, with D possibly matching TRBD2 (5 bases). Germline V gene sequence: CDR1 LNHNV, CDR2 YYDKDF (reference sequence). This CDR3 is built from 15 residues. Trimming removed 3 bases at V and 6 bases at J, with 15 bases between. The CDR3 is CATSSHPGLINEQFF. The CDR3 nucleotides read TGTGCCACCAGCAGCCACCCTGGACTCATCAATGAGCAGTTCTTC.